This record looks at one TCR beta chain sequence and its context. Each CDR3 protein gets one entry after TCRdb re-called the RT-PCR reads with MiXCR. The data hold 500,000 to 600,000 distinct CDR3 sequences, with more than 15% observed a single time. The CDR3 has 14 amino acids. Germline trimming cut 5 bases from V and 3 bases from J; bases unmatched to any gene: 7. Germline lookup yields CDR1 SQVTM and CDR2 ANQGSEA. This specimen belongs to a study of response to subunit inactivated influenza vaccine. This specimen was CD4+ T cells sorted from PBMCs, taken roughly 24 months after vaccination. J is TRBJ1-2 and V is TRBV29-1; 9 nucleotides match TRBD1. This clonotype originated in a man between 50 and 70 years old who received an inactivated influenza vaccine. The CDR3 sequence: CSVPGQGSDYGYTF. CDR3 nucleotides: TGCAGCGTTCCCGGACAGGGGTCAGACTATGGCTACACCTTC.